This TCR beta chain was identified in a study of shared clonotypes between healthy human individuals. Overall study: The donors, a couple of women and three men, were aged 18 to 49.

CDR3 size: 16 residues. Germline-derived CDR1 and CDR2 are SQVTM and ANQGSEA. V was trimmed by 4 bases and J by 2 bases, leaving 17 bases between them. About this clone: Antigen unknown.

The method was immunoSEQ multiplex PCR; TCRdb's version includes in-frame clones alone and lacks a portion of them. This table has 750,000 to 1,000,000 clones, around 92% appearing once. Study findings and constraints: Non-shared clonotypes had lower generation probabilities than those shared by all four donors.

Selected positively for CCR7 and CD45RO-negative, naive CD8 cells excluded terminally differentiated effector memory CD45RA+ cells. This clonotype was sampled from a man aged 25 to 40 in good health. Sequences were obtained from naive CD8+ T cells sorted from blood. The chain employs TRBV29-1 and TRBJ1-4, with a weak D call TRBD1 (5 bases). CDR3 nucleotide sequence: TGCAGCGTTGGGGGGTATGGGTCGGATACTAATGAAAAACTGTTTTTT. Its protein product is CSVGGYGSDTNEKLFF. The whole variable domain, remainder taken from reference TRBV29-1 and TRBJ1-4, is SAVISQKPSRDICQRGTSLTIQCQVDSQVTMMFWYRQQPGQSLTLIATANQGSEATYESGFVIDKFPISRPNLTFSTLTVSNMSPEDSSIYLCSVGGYGSDTNEKLFFGSGTQLSVL.